The TCR beta chain described here comes from a study of cytomegalovirus exposure and HLA in healthy donors. Remarks on this clone: What it binds is not known.

The CDR3 has 16 amino acids. With V trimmed by 6 bases and J by 2 bases, 11 bases remained unmatched. The germline V gene has CDR1 LNHDA and CDR2 SQIVND (reference sequence). Study-wide results and caveats: A later analysis, which compared TCR beta chains of equal frequency, found the HLA-associated ones more clonally expanded. A list of 150 or so TCR beta chains associated with cytomegalovirus was given.

The study ran its PCR with 60 Vbeta and 13 Jbeta primers. The repertoire was sequenced with immunoSEQ multiplex PCR; TCRdb's copy has only in-frame clones and lacks some. The sample lists more than 140,000 clones; more than 60% were seen once. The sequenced sample was PBMCs. The rearrangement links TRBV19 to TRBJ1-2; 8 bases are shared with TRBD1. This clonotype was sampled from a man aged 35 to 55 in good health and CMV-seronegative. The CDR3 sequence is CASRETGAGHNYGYTF. DNA of the CDR3: TGTGCCAGTAGGGAGACAGGGGCAGGACACAACTATGGCTACACCTTC.